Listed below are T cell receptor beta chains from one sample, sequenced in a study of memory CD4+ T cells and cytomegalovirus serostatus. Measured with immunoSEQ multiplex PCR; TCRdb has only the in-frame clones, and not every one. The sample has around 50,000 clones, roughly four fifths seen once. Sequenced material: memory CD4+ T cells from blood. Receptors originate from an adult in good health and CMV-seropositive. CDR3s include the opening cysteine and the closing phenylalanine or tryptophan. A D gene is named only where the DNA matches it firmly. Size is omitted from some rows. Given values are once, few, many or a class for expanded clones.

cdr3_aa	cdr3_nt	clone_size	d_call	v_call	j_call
CASTATGEKLMSYTF	TGTGCCAGTACCGCGACAGGGGAGAAATTGATGAGCTACACCTTC	-	TRBD1	TRBV19	TRBJ1-2
CASSPGRGSTEAFF	TGTGCCAGCTCACCGGGCCGAGGGAGCACTGAAGCTTTCTTT	-	-	TRBV18	TRBJ1-1
CASSQGLAGALGDTQYF	TGCGCCAGCAGCCAGGGACTAGCGGGGGCCCTCGGGGATACGCAGTATTTT	-	TRBD2	TRBV4-3	TRBJ2-3
CASSGNRESPLHF	TGTGCCAGCAGCGGTAACAGGGAATCACCCCTCCACTTT	few	-	TRBV11-2	TRBJ1-6
CASSYFQRGGTDTQYF	TGTGCCAGCAGCTACTTCCAGCGGGGGGGCACAGATACGCAGTATTTT	-	TRBD2	TRBV9	TRBJ2-3
CASSLQQGSEKLFF	TGTGCCAGCAGCCTCCAACAGGGGAGTGAAAAACTGTTTTTT	once	TRBD1	TRBV5-4	TRBJ1-4
CASSPGSLVDEQFF	TGCGCCAGCAGCCCAGGGAGCCTAGTGGATGAGCAGTTCTTC	-	-	TRBV5-1	TRBJ2-1
CASSRDSYSNQPQHF	TGTGCCAGCTCACGGGACAGCTATAGCAATCAGCCCCAGCATTTT	few	TRBD1	TRBV18	TRBJ1-5
CASSQDSSGGFSTDTQYF	TGTGCCAGCAGCCAAGACTCTAGCGGGGGATTTAGCACAGATACGCAGTATTTT	-	TRBD2	TRBV4-2	TRBJ2-3
CASLDRVTAYEQYF	TGTGCCAGTCTGGACAGGGTCACGGCCTACGAGCAGTACTTC	-	TRBD1	TRBV6-1	TRBJ2-7
CASSYSVDFYEQYF	TGTGCCAGCAGCTATAGTGTCGACTTTTACGAGCAGTACTTC	-	-	TRBV7-9	TRBJ2-7
CASSLVEGSYGYTF	TGTGCCAGCAGCCTAGTGGAGGGGAGCTATGGCTACACCTTC	-	-	TRBV4-2	TRBJ1-2
CASSSSLAGGPETQYF	TGTGCCAGCAGCTCGTCACTAGCGGGGGGACCAGAGACCCAGTACTTC	-	TRBD2	TRBV7-9	TRBJ2-5
CASSLDRGNTEAFF	TGTGCCAGCAGCTTAGATCGGGGGAACACTGAAGCTTTCTTT	-	-	TRBV11-3	TRBJ1-1
CASSAGRVQETQYF	TGTGCCAGCAGTGCCGGGAGAGTACAAGAGACCCAGTACTTC	-	-	TRBV2	TRBJ2-5
CASSDPSPGTRKKETQYF	TGCGCCAGCAGCGACCCTTCACCCGGGACGAGGAAGAAAGAGACCCAGTACTTC	-	-	TRBV5-1	TRBJ2-5
CSVPKGAGTVGELFF	TGCAGCGTCCCCAAGGGTGCAGGGACGGTCGGGGAGCTGTTTTTT	-	-	TRBV29-1	TRBJ2-2
CASSGQGASYGYTF	TGTGCCAGCAGTGGGCAGGGGGCTAGCTATGGCTACACCTTC	few	TRBD1	TRBV6-5	TRBJ1-2
CASSIGDGDSPLHF	TGTGCCAGTAGTATCGGGGATGGGGATTCACCCCTCCACTTT	-	-	TRBV19	TRBJ1-6
CASSWGEGVNSPLHF	TGTGCCAGCAGTTGGGGGGAGGGCGTTAATTCACCCCTCCACTTT	-	-	TRBV25-1	TRBJ1-6
CASSFVWRAADTQYF	TGTGCCAGCAGTTTTGTATGGAGGGCCGCAGATACGCAGTATTTT	-	-	TRBV27	TRBJ2-3
CATSRDRLYNSPLHF	TGTGCCACCAGCAGAGATCGGCTTTATAATTCACCCCTCCACTTT	-	-	TRBV15	TRBJ1-6
CASSPDRGGVTEAFF	TGTGCCAGCTCACCGGACAGAGGGGGCGTGACTGAAGCTTTCTTT	-	TRBD1	TRBV18	TRBJ1-1
CASRQRGPNTGELFF	TGTGCCAGCAGGCAAAGGGGCCCTAACACCGGGGAGCTGTTTTTT	once	-	TRBV2	TRBJ2-2
CASSSHGQGAYGYTF	TGTGCCAGCAGCTCCCATGGACAGGGGGCCTATGGCTACACCTTC	-	TRBD1	TRBV7-3	TRBJ1-2